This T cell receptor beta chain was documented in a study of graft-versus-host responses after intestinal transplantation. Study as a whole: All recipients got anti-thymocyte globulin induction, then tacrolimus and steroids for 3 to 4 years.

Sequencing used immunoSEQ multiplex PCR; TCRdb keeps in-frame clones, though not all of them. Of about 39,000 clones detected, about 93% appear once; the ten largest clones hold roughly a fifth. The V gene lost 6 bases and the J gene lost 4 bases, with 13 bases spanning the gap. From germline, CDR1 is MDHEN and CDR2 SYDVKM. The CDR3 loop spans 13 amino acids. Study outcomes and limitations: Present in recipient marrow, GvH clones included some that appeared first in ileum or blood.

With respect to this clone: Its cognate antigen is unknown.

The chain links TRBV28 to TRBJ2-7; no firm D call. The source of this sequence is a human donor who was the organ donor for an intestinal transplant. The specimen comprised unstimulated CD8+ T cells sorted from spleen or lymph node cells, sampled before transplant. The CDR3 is CASRSKSLYEQYF. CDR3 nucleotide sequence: TGTGCCAGCAGATCGAAGTCCCTTTACGAGCAGTACTTC.